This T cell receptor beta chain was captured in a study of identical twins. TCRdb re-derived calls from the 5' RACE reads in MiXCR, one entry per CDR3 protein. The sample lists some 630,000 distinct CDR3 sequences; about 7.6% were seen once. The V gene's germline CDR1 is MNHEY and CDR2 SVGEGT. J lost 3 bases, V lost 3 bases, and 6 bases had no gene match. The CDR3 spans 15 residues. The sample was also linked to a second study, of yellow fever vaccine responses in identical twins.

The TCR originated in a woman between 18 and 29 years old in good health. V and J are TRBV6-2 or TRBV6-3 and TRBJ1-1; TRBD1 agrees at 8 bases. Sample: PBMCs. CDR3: CASSYRQGAHTEAFF. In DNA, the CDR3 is TGTGCCAGCAGTTATCGGCAGGGGGCACACACTGAAGCTTTCTTT.